The TCR beta chain described here comes from a study of control samples from healthy donors and cancer patients. This clone was observed once. This CDR3 is built from 18 residues. Losses at the gene ends were 4 bases for V and 2 bases for J; bases not matched to a gene: 8. Germline V lookup: CDR1 SGDLS, CDR2 YYNGEE. Data came from immunoSEQ multiplex PCR; TCRdb stores just in-frame clones and leaves some out. The data show tens of thousands of clones, with about 89% seen just once and 6.5% to 8.5% held by the top ten. This sequence originates from a man in his forties or fifties in good health. This chain joins TRBV9 and TRBJ2-1, with 14 bases lining up with TRBD2. Sample: blood. CDR3 protein: CASSPRLGLAGAYNEQFF. The CDR3 DNA is TGTGCCAGCAGCCCCCGGTTGGGACTAGCGGGGGCCTACAATGAGCAGTTCTTC.